This T cell receptor beta chain is from a study of CD8 T cells in ankylosing spondylitis. Study-wide results and limits: Relatively rare in peripheral blood, disease-linked clones were also CD8+. What seemed typical of ankylosing spondylitis blood was a TCR beta motif built from several highly homologous variants. Reactive arthritis synovial fluid and blood were previously reported to contain some motif variants.

The CDR3 length is 14 residues. The germline V and J ends were trimmed by 2 bases and 6 bases, with 13 bases remaining between them. This clonotype was seen more than once but under ten times. Its antigen is unknown. Each CDR3 protein gets one entry after TCRdb re-called the 5' RACE reads with MiXCR. The table includes roughly 120,000 distinct CDR3 sequences, over 6.5% detected once. This receptor was identified in a male donor with ankylosing spondylitis or in good health (not recorded which). This chain joins TRBV12-3 or TRBV12-4 and TRBJ1-1; the D is unclear. The material sequenced was blood, either unsorted or a sorted T cell fraction (not recorded which). This chain's CDR3 is CASSLKEGTAEAFF. Here the CDR3 DNA reads TGTGCCAGCAGTTTAAAGGAGGGAACGGCTGAAGCTTTCTTT.